This T cell receptor (beta chain) is from a study of T cell responses to AZD1222 COVID-19 vaccine. Generated by immunoSEQ multiplex PCR, the TCRdb table keeps only in-frame clones and is missing some. The sample records under 200,000 clones, about 92% being singletons. The origin of this receptor is an adult who received the MenACWY meningococcal vaccine as a control. The specimen was peripheral blood, collected 28 days after the second dose of the MenACWY control vaccine.

The CDR3 DNA sequence: TGTGCCAGCAGCGTAGGAAGGCGGAGGAGCTATGGCTACACCTTC. Protein sequence: CASSVGRRRSYGYTF. The rearrangement links TRBV9 to TRBJ1-2; D not certain. The germline gives CDR1 SGDLS, CDR2 YYNGEE. V dropped 0 bases and J dropped 4 bases, with 13 bases sitting between them. The CDR3 has 15 amino acids.